This T cell receptor beta chain stems from a study of early stage breast cancer tumors. General study results and limits: Functional markers like CD4, CD8 and FOXP3 were missed in bulk sequencing.

The CDR3 has 12 amino acids. Germline CDR1 is LGHNA and CDR2 is YSLEER. V shed 5 bases and J shed 4 bases, with 9 bases lying between them. Method: immunoSEQ multiplex PCR; TCRdb's copy keeps in-frame clones and lacks some. Of about 9,000 clones listed, 65% to 70% were seen once; the top ten hold roughly 7.1%. This clone was recorded a few times. No antigen is known for it. The receptor was isolated from a person aged 50-59 years with breast cancer. The gene calls are TRBV4-3 and TRBJ2-7, with D possibly matching TRBD2 (6 bases). Sequencing used breast tumor tissue. For the CDR3, the DNA is TGCGCCAGCAGCAAAGGAGGGTACGAGCAGTACTTC. As protein: CASSKGGYEQYF.